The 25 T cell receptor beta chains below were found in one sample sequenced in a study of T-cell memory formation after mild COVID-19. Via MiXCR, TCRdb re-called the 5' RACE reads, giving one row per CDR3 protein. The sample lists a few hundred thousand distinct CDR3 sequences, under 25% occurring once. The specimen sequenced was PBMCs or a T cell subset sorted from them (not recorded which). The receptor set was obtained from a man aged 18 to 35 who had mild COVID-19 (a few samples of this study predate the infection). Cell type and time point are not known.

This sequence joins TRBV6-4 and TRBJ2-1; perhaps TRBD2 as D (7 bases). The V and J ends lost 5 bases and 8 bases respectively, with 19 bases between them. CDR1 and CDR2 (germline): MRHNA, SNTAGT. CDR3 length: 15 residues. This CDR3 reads CASSRSGGGRDEQFF. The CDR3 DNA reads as TGTGCCAGCAGTCGCTCGGGGGGCGGAAGAGATGAGCAGTTCTTC.

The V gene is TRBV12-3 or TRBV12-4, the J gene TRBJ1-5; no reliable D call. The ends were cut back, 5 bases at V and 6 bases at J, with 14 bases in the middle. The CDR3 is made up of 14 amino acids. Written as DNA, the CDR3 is TGTGCCAGCAGTAGGGCCGGAAGCGGTCAGCCCCAGCATTTT. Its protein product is CASSRAGSGQPQHF.

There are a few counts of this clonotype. CDR3 loop: CASSSGTAKETQYF. CDR3 in DNA: TGTGCCAGCAGCTCCGGGACGGCCAAAGAGACCCAGTACTTC. V is TRBV11-2 and J is TRBJ2-5; either TRBD1 or TRBD2 may fit D (5 bases each). Germline V CDR1 and CDR2: SGHAT, FQNNGV. There are 14 residues in the CDR3. The V and J ends lost 4 bases and 3 bases respectively, with 12 bases between them.

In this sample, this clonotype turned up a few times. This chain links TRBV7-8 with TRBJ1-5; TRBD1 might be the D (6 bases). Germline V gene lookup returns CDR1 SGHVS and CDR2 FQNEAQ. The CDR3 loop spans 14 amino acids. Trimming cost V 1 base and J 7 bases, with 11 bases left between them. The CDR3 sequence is CASSLGTERQPQHF. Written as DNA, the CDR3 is TGTGCCAGCAGCTTAGGGACAGAACGGCAGCCCCAGCATTTT. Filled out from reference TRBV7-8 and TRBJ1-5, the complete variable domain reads GAGVSQSPRYKVAKRGQDVALRCDPISGHVSLFWYQQALGQGPEFLTYFQNEAQLDKSGLPSDRFFAERPEGSVSTLKIQRTQQEDSAVYLCASSLGTERQPQHFGDGTRLSIL.

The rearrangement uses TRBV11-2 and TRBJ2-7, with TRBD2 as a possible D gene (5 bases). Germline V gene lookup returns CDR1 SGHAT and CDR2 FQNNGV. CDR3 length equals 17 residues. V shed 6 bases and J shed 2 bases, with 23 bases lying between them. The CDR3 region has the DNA TGTGCCAGCAGTGTAAAAAGAGGGTCTTCCTCTGCCTACGAGCAGTACGTC. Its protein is CASSVKRGSSSAYEQYV.

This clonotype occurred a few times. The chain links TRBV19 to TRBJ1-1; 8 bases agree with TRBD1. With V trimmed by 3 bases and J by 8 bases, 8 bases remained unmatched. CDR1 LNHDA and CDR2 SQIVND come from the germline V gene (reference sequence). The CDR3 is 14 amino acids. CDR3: CASSMTSGTGEAFF. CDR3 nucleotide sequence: TGTGCCAGTAGTATGACCTCCGGGACAGGCGAAGCTTTCTTT.

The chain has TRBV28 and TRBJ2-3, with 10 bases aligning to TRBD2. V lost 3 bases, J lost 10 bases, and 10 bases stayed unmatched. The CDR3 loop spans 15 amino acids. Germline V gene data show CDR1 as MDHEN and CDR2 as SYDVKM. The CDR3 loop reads CASSFPGTSAGAQYF. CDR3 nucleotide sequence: TGTGCCAGCAGTTTTCCCGGGACTAGCGCCGGGGCGCAGTATTTT.

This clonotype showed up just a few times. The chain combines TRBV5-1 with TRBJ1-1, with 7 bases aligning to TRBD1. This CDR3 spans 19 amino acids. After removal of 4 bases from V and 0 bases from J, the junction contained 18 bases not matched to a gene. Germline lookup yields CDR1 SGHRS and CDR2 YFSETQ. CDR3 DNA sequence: TGCGCCAGCAGCCTTAGCCTAATAGCGCAGGGGGGCATGAACACTGAAGCTTTCTTT. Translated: CASSLSLIAQGGMNTEAFF.

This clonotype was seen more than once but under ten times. The CDR3 sequence: CSASGRSSYEQYV. Written as DNA, the CDR3 is TGCAGTGCTAGCGGCAGGAGCTCCTACGAGCAGTACGTC. The V call is TRBV20-1, the J call TRBJ2-7, with D unclear. The CDR3 spans 13 residues. Looked up from germline, CDR1 is DFQATT and CDR2 is SNEGSKA (reference sequence). With 3 bases removed from V and 0 bases from J, the gap between germline ends came to 9 bases.

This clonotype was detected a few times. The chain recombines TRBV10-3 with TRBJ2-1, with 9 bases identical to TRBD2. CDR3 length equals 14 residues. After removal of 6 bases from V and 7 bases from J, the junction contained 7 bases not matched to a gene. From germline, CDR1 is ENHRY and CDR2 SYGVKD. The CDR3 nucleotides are TGTGCCATCAGAGCGGGGGGACTTACGAATGAGCAGTTCTTC. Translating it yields CAIRAGGLTNEQFF.

CDR3 amino acids: CASSSGGMAETQYF. The CDR3 coding sequence is TGCGCCAGCAGTTCAGGGGGTATGGCAGAGACCCAGTACTTC. The chain employs TRBV5-1 and TRBJ2-5, with TRBD1 matching over 7 bases. The V segment lost 5 bases and the J segment 4 bases; nucleotides outside the gene matches: 8. Germline V gene data show CDR1 as SGHRS and CDR2 as YFSETQ. CDR3 length: 14 residues.

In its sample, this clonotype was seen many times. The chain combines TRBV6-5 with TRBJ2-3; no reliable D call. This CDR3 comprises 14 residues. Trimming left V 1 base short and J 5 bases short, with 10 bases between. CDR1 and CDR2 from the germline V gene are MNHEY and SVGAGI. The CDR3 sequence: CASSYLGSQDTQYF. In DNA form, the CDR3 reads TGTGCCAGCAGTTACTTAGGTTCGCAAGATACGCAGTATTTT.

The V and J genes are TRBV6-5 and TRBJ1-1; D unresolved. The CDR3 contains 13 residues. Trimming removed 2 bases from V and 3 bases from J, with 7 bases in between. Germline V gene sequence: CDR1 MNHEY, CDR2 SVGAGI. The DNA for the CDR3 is TGTGCCAGCAGTTACAATACCGACACTGAAGCTTTCTTT. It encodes CASSYNTDTEAFF.

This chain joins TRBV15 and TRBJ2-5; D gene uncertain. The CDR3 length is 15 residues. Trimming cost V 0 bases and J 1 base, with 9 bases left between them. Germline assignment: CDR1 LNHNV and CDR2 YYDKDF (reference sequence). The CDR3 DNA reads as TGTGCCACCAGCAGAGATCCCGCTGTCCAAGAGACCCAGTACTTC. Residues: CATSRDPAVQETQYF.

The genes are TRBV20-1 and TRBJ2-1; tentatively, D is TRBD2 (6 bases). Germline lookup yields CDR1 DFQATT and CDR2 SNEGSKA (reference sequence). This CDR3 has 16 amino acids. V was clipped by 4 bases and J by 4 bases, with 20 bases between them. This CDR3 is CSATYLGGPSYNEQFF. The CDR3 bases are TGCAGTGCTACTTACCTCGGGGGACCTAGTTACAATGAGCAGTTCTTC.

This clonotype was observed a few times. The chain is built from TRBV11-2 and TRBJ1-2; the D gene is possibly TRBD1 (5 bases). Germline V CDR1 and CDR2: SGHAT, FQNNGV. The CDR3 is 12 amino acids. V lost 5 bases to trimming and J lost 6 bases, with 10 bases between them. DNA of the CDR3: TGTGCCAGCAGCCCGACCAGGGATGGCTACACCTTC. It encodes CASSPTRDGYTF.

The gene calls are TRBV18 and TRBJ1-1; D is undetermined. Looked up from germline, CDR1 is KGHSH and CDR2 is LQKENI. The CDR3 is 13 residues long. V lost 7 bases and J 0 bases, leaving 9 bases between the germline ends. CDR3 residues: CASCRGLNTEAFF. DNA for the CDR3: TGTGCCAGCTGTCGAGGGCTGAACACTGAAGCTTTCTTT.

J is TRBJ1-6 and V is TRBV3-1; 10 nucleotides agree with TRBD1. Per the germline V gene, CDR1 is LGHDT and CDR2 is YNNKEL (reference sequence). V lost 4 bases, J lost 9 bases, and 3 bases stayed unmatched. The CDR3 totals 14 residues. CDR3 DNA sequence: TGTGCCAGCAGCCCCCGGACAGGGGGTTCACCCCTCCACTTT. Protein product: CASSPRTGGSPLHF.

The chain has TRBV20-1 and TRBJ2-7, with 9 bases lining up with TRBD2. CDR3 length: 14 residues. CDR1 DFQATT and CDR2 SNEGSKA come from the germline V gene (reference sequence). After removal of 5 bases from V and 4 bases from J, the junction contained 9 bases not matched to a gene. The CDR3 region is CSALPLAGVYEQYF. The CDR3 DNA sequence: TGCAGTGCTCTACCCTTAGCGGGGGTATACGAGCAGTACTTC.

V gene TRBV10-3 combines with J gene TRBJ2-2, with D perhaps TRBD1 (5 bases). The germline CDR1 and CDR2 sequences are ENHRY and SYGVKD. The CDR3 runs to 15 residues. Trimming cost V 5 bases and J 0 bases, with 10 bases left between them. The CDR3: CAISKGRANTGELFF. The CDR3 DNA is TGTGCCATCAGTAAGGGCAGGGCGAACACCGGGGAGCTGTTTTTT.

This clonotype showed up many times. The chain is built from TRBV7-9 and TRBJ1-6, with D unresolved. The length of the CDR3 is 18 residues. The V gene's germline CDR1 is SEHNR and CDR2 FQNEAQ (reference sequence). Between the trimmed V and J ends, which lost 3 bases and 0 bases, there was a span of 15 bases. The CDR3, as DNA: TGTGCCAGCAGCTTTGGACTTTCCATGAGCTCCTATAATTCACCCCTCCACTTT. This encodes CASSFGLSMSSYNSPLHF.

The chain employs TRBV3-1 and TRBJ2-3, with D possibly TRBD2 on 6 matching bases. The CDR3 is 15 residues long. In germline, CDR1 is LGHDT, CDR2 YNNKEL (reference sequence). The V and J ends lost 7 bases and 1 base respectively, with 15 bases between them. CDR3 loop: CASTVGLRGTDTQYF. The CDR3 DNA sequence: TGTGCCAGCACCGTCGGACTAAGGGGCACAGATACGCAGTATTTT.

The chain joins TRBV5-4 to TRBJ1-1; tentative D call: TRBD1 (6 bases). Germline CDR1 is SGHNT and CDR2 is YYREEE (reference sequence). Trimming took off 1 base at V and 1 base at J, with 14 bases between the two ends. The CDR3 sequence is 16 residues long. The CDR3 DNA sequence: TGTGCCAGCAGCTTGCGTCCGGGGGGCGGGAACACTGAAGCTTTCTTT. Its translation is CASSLRPGGGNTEAFF.

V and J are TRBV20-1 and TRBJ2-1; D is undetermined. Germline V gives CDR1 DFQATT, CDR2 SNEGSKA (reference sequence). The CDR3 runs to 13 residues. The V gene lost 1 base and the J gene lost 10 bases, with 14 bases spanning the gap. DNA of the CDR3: TGCAGTGCTAGAGCCCGACTGAGTGGAGAGCAGTTCTTC. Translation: CSARARLSGEQFF.

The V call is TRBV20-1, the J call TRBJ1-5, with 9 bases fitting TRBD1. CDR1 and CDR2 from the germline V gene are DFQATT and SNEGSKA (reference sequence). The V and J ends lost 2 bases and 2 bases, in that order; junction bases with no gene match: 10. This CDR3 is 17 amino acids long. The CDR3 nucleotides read TGCAGTGCTAGAAGGGACAGGGCGTTTGGGGGCAATCAGCCCCAGCATTTT. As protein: CSARRDRAFGGNQPQHF.